Detailed here is one T cell receptor beta chain. Its specificity is not known. Mismatch with germline at one junction end may stem from a read error. This sample stems from a study of metastatic and nonmetastatic thyroid tumors. Study summary: Repertoires were compared across blood and tumor or nodule tissue from malignant and benign thyroid patients. Study-wide points: As reported, TCR beta diversity in blood and tumor was significantly higher in malignant thyroid tumors than in benign nodules.

Each patient went into thyroid surgery without having received any treatment. TCRdb ran MiXCR on the PCR reads. The profile shows approximately 90,000 clones, 9.5% to 15% of them singletons. This TCR was recovered from a female donor with papillary thyroid cancer or a benign thyroid nodule (not recorded which). Some clones in this sample may be carry-over from other donors' samples. The source material was blood.

The CDR3 DNA reads TGTGCCAGTAGCTCTCTATTAGGGACTAGCTGGTGGACTTACGAGCAGTACTTC. It is translated as CASSSLLGTSWWTYEQYF. The gene calls are TRBV11-1 and TRBJ2-7; 9 bases agree with TRBD2. CDR1 is SGHAT and CDR2 is FQDESV in the germline V gene (reference sequence). This CDR3 has 18 amino acids.